This TCR beta chain was recorded in a study of T cell repertoires in cytomegalovirus infection. Study-wide context: CMV infection together with matching HLA type was indicated by public TCR beta signatures. General study findings and limits: The ex vivo response showed dominance by HLA-C-restricted CMV-specific TCR beta clonotypes.

There are 16 residues in the CDR3. Trimming removed 6 bases from V and 12 bases from J; junction bases left unmatched: 20. Germline V CDR1 and CDR2: LNHDA, SQIVND (reference sequence). TCRdb reprocessed the reads with MiXCR, giving one entry per CDR3 protein. The sample contains roughly 920,000 distinct CDR3 sequences, roughly 30% of which appear only once. The table lists this clonotype with a few counts. Its antigen is not known. This chain links TRBV19 with TRBJ2-1; TRBD2 matches 7 bases. The clonotype comes from a human donor in good health (CMV status not recorded). Some clones in this sample may be carry-over from other donors' samples. The sequences come from cultured CD8+ T cells from PBMCs, collected from culture after CMV antigen stimulation. The CDR3 sequence is CASSFPPTRGGGWQFF. The CDR3 region has the DNA TGTGCCAGTAGCTTTCCACCCACAAGGGGCGGGGGATGGCAGTTCTTC.